This section outlines one TCR beta chain sequence together with its context. CDR1 and CDR2 (germline): SEHNR, FQNEAQ (reference sequence). V lost 8 bases and J lost 4, with 17 bases in between. The CDR3 has 14 residues. Original processing methods: By means of reference gene primer amplification, nucleated cell counts were estimated. Sequencing was performed with immunoSEQ multiplex PCR; in TCRdb, only in-frame clones are kept and a portion is missing. D and trimming were read from the DNA, whereas the V and J calls and clone size are those reported in that table. The sample includes roughly 200,000 clones, 75% to 90% of them seen just once. This specimen belongs to a study of blood T cell repertoires in COVID-19. Overall study: Specimens from acute and convalescent COVID-19 originated in the United States, Italy and Spain. PBMCs, B-cell-depleted T cells, or T cells were the source of the cDNA or gDNA that made up the material.

The receptor was derived from a man aged 40-50 years with acute or convalescent COVID-19. This chain connects TRBV7-9 to TRBJ1-1; D unresolved. What was sequenced was peripheral blood. In DNA form, the CDR3 reads TGTGCCAGCCAACCCACCCTGAGTTCCACTGAAGCTTTCTTT. Its protein is CASQPTLSSTEAFF.